This TCR beta chain was profiled in a study of blood T cells in healthy people across ages. The study, taken as a whole, reports: Naive CD4+ cell counts and diversity both ran higher in long-lived than in aged donors.

Trimming removed 0 bases at V and 1 base at J, with 18 bases between. Germline V CDR1 and CDR2: MNHEY, SVGEGT. CDR3 length: 18 amino acids. They isolated at least 6 million PBMCs from each sample. Samples each yielded at least 5 micrograms of total RNA. Primed by a sample-barcoded 5' primer and a J-beta primer mix, a second PCR proceeded for about 7 to 11 cycles. TCRdb fed the 5' RACE reads into MiXCR, producing one record per CDR3 protein. The data hold 850,000 to 1,000,000 distinct CDR3 sequences, with just over 50% observed a single time. This clonotype turned up a few times. Its cognate antigen is unknown.

The sample was blood. The source is a woman in her fifties or sixties in good health. This rearrangement joins TRBV6-2 or TRBV6-3 to TRBJ1-2; tentatively, D is TRBD1 (5 bases). DNA of the CDR3: TGTGCCAGCAGTTACTCGATTCGGGGACGCGAAGTTAACTATGGCTACACCTTC. Protein product: CASSYSIRGREVNYGYTF.